Described below is a single T cell receptor (beta chain) sequence and its context. It lacks a known antigen. No qualities accompany the bases; no much larger clone lies one base away. Library preparation employed the immunoSEQ multiplex PCR assay. Adaptive Biotechnology amplified CDR3 regions from genomic DNA with a two-step multiplex PCR that controlled for amplification bias. The first PCR used primers for every V and J gene segment; the second PCR added barcodes and Illumina adapters. CDR3 libraries were sequenced on an Illumina instrument. The paper's data handling went like this. The analysis drew on both the pipelines supplied by the vendor and custom analysis of the raw data in R/Bioconductor running R version 3.3.0. Clonality, ranging from 0 to 1, was calculated as the inverse of the normalised Shannon entropy of all productive clones. High-frequency clones were defined as the repertoire share of the top 100 clones, retaining only clones passing a 95% confidence test. Repertoire diversity was measured with the Simpson index, and overlap between samples was measured with the Morisita-Horn index. TCRdb re-hosts the immuneACCESS table, in-frame sequences only. Its copies lack some clones; in the studies checked, an unresolved V gene accounts for under half of them, and the cause for the rest is not known. V, J and clone size reflect that table, while D and trimming were determined from the DNA. The sample table records more than 5,000 clones; 82% of these occur just once. In total, the top ten clones hold around a fifth of the sample.

The data were taken from a study of T cell repertoires in ileal Crohn's disease (dated by TCRdb to between 2018 and 2021). The study in broad terms: The median duration of disease was 7.5 to 9.5 years, and at the time of surgery about a third of patients were active smokers. A Rutgeerts score higher than i0 was the definition used for endoscopic postoperative recurrence. Running in parallel with the study was a multicentre cohort set up to find predictors of early endoscopic recurrence following ileocolonic resection. Surgery was performed for a complication in all patients, with stricturing disease in roughly 61% and penetrating disease in approximately 40%. TCR repertoire analysis was done in some 60 Crohn's disease patients from a prospective multicentre cohort. Biopsies taken from the inflamed portion of the ileum in the surgical resection specimen were designated as M0 samples. For commercial TCRB immunosequencing, approximately 480 nanograms of biopsy DNA were submitted for each sample. Roughly half of the patients were given postoperative therapy, with about 18 on anti-TNF agents and 10 to 12 on thiopurines. A total of about 170 mucosal samples from roughly 60 patients were sequenced, collected from several sites on the surgical specimen and at postoperative endoscopy. General study outcomes and caveats: Compared with CD4 T cells, sorted CD8 T cells held more high-frequency clones, which suggests that the mucosal expansions were mostly CD8. Endoscopic recurrence was found to be associated with higher high-frequency clone percentages at surgery, and recurrence was observed in all patients with clonality above 26.8% (18/57). Mucosal CD4 and CD8 T cells were sorted and sequenced only in a subgroup of patients, the size of which was not stated. Compared with non-smokers, patients who were active smokers at surgery showed a significantly higher proportion of clonal expansions (25.9% vs 17.9%, p=0.02).

V loses 3 bases, J loses 1 base, and the germline ends lie 11 bases apart. For CDR1 and CDR2, the germline V gene (reference sequence) lists SGHKS and YYEKEE. There are 15 amino acids in the CDR3, from cysteine to phenylalanine inclusive. Solely the CDR3 DNA is kept, with 45 bases framed from the first base. Sample time point, as interpreted from the label and publication: inflamed ileum from the surgical specimen. To be eligible, patients had to be adults with ileal or ileocolonic Crohn's disease and an indication for ileocolonic resection. Whole ileal mucosal biopsies were stored frozen at -80°C before DNA extraction. Genomic DNA was extracted from frozen whole biopsies with a TRizol-based method and quantified on a NanoDrop 2000 spectrophotometer.

The chain uses TRBV5-5 and TRBJ1-5; the D region possibly corresponds to TRBD1 (6 bases align). The sequencing sample was made of ileal tissue. The clonotype was recovered from an adult with Crohn's disease. The CDR3: CASSYQGGSNQPQHF. The DNA reads TGTGCCAGCAGCTACCAAGGGGGGAGCAATCAGCCCCAGCATTTT.